This TCR beta chain originates from a study of cytomegalovirus exposure and HLA in healthy donors. A remark on this clone: Its antigen is unknown.

This PCR relied on a set of 60 Vbeta primers and 13 Jbeta primers. Sequencing used immunoSEQ multiplex PCR; TCRdb keeps in-frame clones, though not all of them. The sample totals about 52,000 clones; its top ten clones hold about 12%. The CDR3 spans 16 residues. Germline loops: CDR1 SGHNT, CDR2 YYREEE (reference sequence). J gave up 2 bases and V 0 bases, and 1 base lay outside the gene matches. The study, taken as a whole, reports: It was confirmed in vitro that three of the CMV-associated chains were specific for CMV antigens. Only CMV serostatus was available as immune exposure information. In a later analysis, HLA-associated TCR beta chains were more clonally expanded than equally common others. Analysis performed later found 16,000 or so TCR beta sequences associated with HLA alleles at 0.05 false discovery rate.

Input material: PBMCs. The chain uses TRBV5-4 and TRBJ2-1; TRBD2 matches 11 bases. The clonotype was recovered from an older woman in good health and CMV-seropositive. The CDR3 is CASSLDSGGAYNEQFF. The CDR3, as DNA: TGTGCCAGCAGCTTGGATAGCGGGGGGGCCTACAATGAGCAGTTCTTC.